This T cell receptor beta chain was found in a study of spatial heterogeneity in lung cancer (dated by TCRdb to between 2019 and 2020). In terms of the full investigation: Beta-chain transcripts were consistently detected in greater numbers than alpha-chain transcripts, which likely reflects a higher abundance of beta-chain transcripts. In the raw uncorrected reads, each unique combination of TCR and UMI appeared on average more than ten times. The study quantitatively compared TCR alpha and beta repertoires across multiple tumor regions, matched nontumor lung and blood in non-small cell lung cancer. The study linked features of the TCR repertoire to counts of nonsynonymous mutations, which were determined by whole-exome sequencing of tumor tissue. At surgery, some 200 tumor regions, 64 matched nontumor lung samples and 56 PBMC samples were TCR-sequenced for both alpha and beta chains.

There are 13 amino acids in the CDR3, from cysteine to phenylalanine inclusive. This entry keeps only the CDR3 DNA: 39 bases, framed from base 1. CDR1 and CDR2, per the germline V gene (reference sequence), are LNHDA and SQIVND. V trim: 10 bases; J trim: 8 bases; unmatched bases: 8. Beyond this particular receptor, the publication reports: Additional single-cell paired TCR alpha and beta sequencing was considered necessary to confirm, at a functional level, the hypothesis that regional TCRs recognize regional mutations. Ubiquitous expanded tumor TCRs were found in blood more often at tumor resection than at routine follow-up.

The time point label here, explained by the study, means: sample taken at primary tumor resection. Whole RNA extracted from tumor and nontumor lung tissue, or from cryopreserved PBMC samples, was used for TCR sequencing without cell sorting. The donors were 65 to 90 patients from the lung TRACERx cohort who had early-stage, untreated non-small cell lung cancer. Patients were selected for TCR sequencing only if sufficient RNA was available from at least two tumor regions. Libraries were constructed by 5' RACE. Sequencing was carried out with a NextSeq 500. In the TCR library protocol, a unique molecular identifier was attached to each TCR cDNA molecule so that PCR and sequencing errors could be corrected. The authors' analysis ran thus. TCR identification, UMI-based error correction and CDR3 extraction were all carried out with Decombinator tools. TCRs above a frequency of 2 per 1,000, corresponding to the top 1% of the tumor frequency distribution, were defined as expanded. Each repertoire was subsampled 100 times to 5,000 TCRs, after which Renyi diversity was computed with the R vegan package. CDR3 similarity networks were constructed using string-kernel similarity of amino acid triplets, with links drawn between CDR3s whose pairwise similarity was above 0.82. TCRdb handled the public reads itself, with Q25 trimming in fastp and clone calling in MiXCR, and kept productive beta chains. Merged by CDR3 protein, the rows form single entries marked with the most common genes and DNA. The V and J calls come from TCRdb's annotation, not from the publication. The sample has roughly 12,000 distinct CDR3 sequences on record, about 13% of them singletons. In total, the top ten clones hold 2.4% of the sample.

This clonotype is identified as medium-sized (0.01 to 0.1%). The antigen this receptor binds is unknown. Base-call qualities are not available, and no considerably larger clone is one nucleotide away. This TCR was sampled from a female donor with early-stage non-small cell lung cancer. Recombination joined TRBV19 with TRBJ2-1, and 10 junction bases match TRBD1. The starting material was PBMCs, obtained at surgery. The CDR3: CATKGTGAYEQFF. The nucleotide sequence is TGTGCCACCAAGGGGACAGGGGCCTATGAGCAGTTCTTC.